One sample yielded the 10 T cell receptor beta chains listed below, sequenced in a study of control samples from healthy donors and cancer patients. Sequencing used immunoSEQ multiplex PCR; TCRdb keeps in-frame clones, though not all of them. The sample contains about 190,000 clones, about nine tenths of which appear only once. The sample comprised blood. The receptors come from a man aged 25 to 40 in good health.

The chain has TRBV5-6 and TRBJ1-2, with 8 bases aligning to TRBD1. Germline trimming cut 4 bases from V and 8 bases from J; bases unmatched to any gene: 10. CDR1 is SGHDT, CDR2 YYEEEE, per germline. CDR3 length: 14 residues. CDR3 residues: CASSASGTGIGYTF. The CDR3 nucleotides read TGTGCCAGCAGCGCATCCGGGACAGGAATCGGCTACACCTTC.

CDR3 sequence: CASKQGQGGQPQHF. Written as DNA, the CDR3 is TGTGCCAGCAAACAGGGACAGGGTGGGCAGCCCCAGCATTTT. This chain uses TRBV6-5 with TRBJ1-5; 9 bases agree with TRBD1. V lost 7 bases, J lost 7 bases, and 8 bases stayed unmatched. The CDR3 covers 14 residues. Looked up from germline, CDR1 is MNHEY and CDR2 is SVGAGI.

This rearrangement joins TRBV30 to TRBJ1-2; D is unresolved. Per the germline V gene, CDR1 is GTSNPN and CDR2 is SVGIG (reference sequence). The CDR3 sequence is 13 residues long. Deletions cut 3 bases from V and 6 bases from J, with 14 bases between. Here the CDR3 reads CAWSRQDLHGYTF. The CDR3 DNA follows: TGTGCCTGGAGCCGGCAGGATTTGCATGGCTACACCTTC.

This sequence joins TRBV5-6 and TRBJ1-2; no clear D gene. The CDR3 is 14 amino acids. CDR1 is SGHDT and CDR2 is YYEEEE in the germline V gene. V was clipped by 7 bases and J by 4 bases, with 17 bases between them. CDR3 in amino acids: CASFPRTAGYGYTF. The CDR3 DNA sequence: TGTGCCAGCTTTCCGCGCACAGCCGGCTATGGCTACACCTTC. Full variable domain (outside the CDR3, taken from reference TRBV5-6 and TRBJ1-2): DAGVTQSPTHLIKTRGQQVTLRCSPKSGHDTVSWYQQALGQGPQFIFQYYEEEERQRGNFPDRFSGHQFPNYSSELNVNALLLGDSALYLCASFPRTAGYGYTFGSGTRLTVV.

In DNA, the CDR3 is TGTGCCAGCCAGGGCACAGGGTTTGGAAACACCATATATTTT. This sequence encodes CASQGTGFGNTIYF. This sequence joins TRBV7-9 and TRBJ1-3; TRBD1 is a possible D gene (6 bases). Trimming stripped 8 bases from V and 3 bases from J, with 14 bases between. This CDR3 has 14 amino acids. Germline CDR1 reads SEHNR; CDR2 reads FQNEAQ (reference sequence). The complete variable domain, with remaining parts taken from reference TRBV7-9 and TRBJ1-3, reads DTGVSQNPRHKITKRGQNVTFRCDPISEHNRLYWYRQTLGQGPEFLTYFQNEAQLEKSRLLSDRFSAERPKGSFSTLEIQRTEQGDSAMYLCASQGTGFGNTIYFGEGSWLTVV.

V gene TRBV7-9 combines with J gene TRBJ1-2; no reliable D call. Trimming left V 3 bases short and J 2 bases short, with 7 bases between. The CDR3 extends over 13 amino acids. CDR1 and CDR2 from the germline V gene are SEHNR and FQNEAQ (reference sequence). The CDR3 DNA is TGTGCCAGCAGCTTTACGGGAAACTATGGCTACACCTTC. Translating gives CASSFTGNYGYTF.

CDR3 loop: CSVGLTRNTEAFF. CDR3 coding DNA: TGCAGCGTTGGTCTTACCAGGAACACTGAAGCTTTCTTT. The chain links TRBV29-1 to TRBJ1-1; D remains unclear. This CDR3 has 13 amino acids. V lost 4 bases and J 1 base, leaving 10 bases between the germline ends. Germline lookup yields CDR1 SQVTM and CDR2 ANQGSEA. Drawing the rest from reference TRBV29-1 and TRBJ1-1, the complete variable domain is SAVISQKPSRDICQRGTSLTIQCQVDSQVTMMFWYRQQPGQSLTLIATANQGSEATYESGFVIDKFPISRPNLTFSTLTVSNMSPEDSSIYLCSVGLTRNTEAFFGQGTRLTVV.

This sequence joins TRBV12-5 and TRBJ1-5; a weak D match, TRBD1 (6 bases). Germline CDR1 and CDR2: LGHNT and FRNRAP. The germline V and J ends were trimmed by 6 bases and 7 bases, with 16 bases remaining between them. CDR3 length equals 14 residues. Here the CDR3 reads CASGSSAGEQPQHF. In nucleotides, the CDR3 is TGTGCTAGTGGCTCCTCGGCAGGGGAACAGCCCCAGCATTTT.

The chain carries TRBV10-2 and TRBJ2-7; D uncertain. V lost 2 bases, J lost 6 bases, and 14 bases lay in between. This CDR3 is 14 amino acids long. The V gene's germline CDR1 is WSHSY and CDR2 SAAADI. Written as DNA, the CDR3 is TGCGCCAGCAGTGAGACCCTAGAATCTAGCGAGCAGTACTTC. Translated, it gives CASSETLESSEQYF.

The chain couples TRBV5-1 to TRBJ1-5, with a possible D match to TRBD1 (5 bases). The CDR3 is 15 residues long. V was trimmed by 0 bases and J by 7 bases, leaving 14 bases between them. Germline lookup yields CDR1 SGHRS and CDR2 YFSETQ. DNA for the CDR3: TGCGCCAGCAGCTTGGGGCAGGGTGAGGGACAGCCCCAGCATTTT. Translating gives CASSLGQGEGQPQHF. Drawing the rest from reference TRBV5-1 and TRBJ1-5, the complete variable domain is KAGVTQTPRYLIKTRGQQVTLSCSPISGHRSVSWYQQTPGQGLQFLFEYFSETQRNKGNFPGRFSGRQFSNSRSEMNVSTLELGDSALYLCASSLGQGEGQPQHFGDGTRLSIL.